The 31 T cell receptor beta chains listed next were all sequenced from one sample in a study of identical twins. TCRdb re-called the 5' RACE reads with MiXCR, one entry per CDR3 protein. Found here are a few hundred thousand distinct CDR3 sequences, 9% of them singletons; the top ten hold 8.5% to 10%. The specimen sequenced was naive T cells sorted from blood. The origin of the receptors is a woman aged 50 to 60 in good health.

This clonotype was recorded many times. The chain combines TRBV2 with TRBJ2-1; 13 bases fit TRBD2. The length of the CDR3 is 17 residues. V was pared by 1 base and J by 4 bases, with 4 bases of the junction left unmatched. CDR1 and CDR2 from the germline V gene are SNHLY and FYNNEI. The CDR3 region has the DNA TGTGCCAGCAGTGAAGGGCCGGGACTAGCGGGATACAATGAGCAGTTCTTC. Its protein product is CASSEGPGLAGYNEQFF. Supplemented by reference TRBV2 and TRBJ2-1, the full variable domain reads EPEVTQTPSHQVTQMGQEVILRCVPISNHLYFYWYRQILGQKVEFLVSFYNNEISEKSEIFDDQFSVERPDGSNFTLKIRSTKLEDSAMYFCASSEGPGLAGYNEQFFGPGTRLTVL.

This clonotype was counted ten times or more. The rearrangement uses TRBV12-3 or TRBV12-4 and TRBJ2-7, with D uncertain. The CDR3 is 12 residues long. Trimming took off 3 bases at V and 6 bases at J, with 9 bases between the two ends. The CDR3 region has the DNA TGTGCCAGCAGTTTGGAGAAGATCGAGCAGTACTTC. This codes for CASSLEKIEQYF.

In this sample, this clonotype turned up many times. The chain links TRBV20-1 to TRBJ2-1; the D is unclear. V was shortened by 0 bases and J by 8 bases, with 14 bases between the two germline ends. The CDR3 covers 14 residues. Looked up from germline, CDR1 is DFQATT and CDR2 is SNEGSKA (reference sequence). The CDR3 DNA sequence: TGCAGTGCTAGAGATCCCGGTGGGATCGATGAGCAGTTCTTC. Protein sequence: CSARDPGGIDEQFF.

The chain carries TRBV29-1 and TRBJ2-1; TRBD1 might be the D (6 bases). CDR1 is SQVTM, CDR2 ANQGSEA, per germline. The CDR3 extends over 10 amino acids. Between the trimmed V and J ends, which lost 6 bases and 10 bases, there was a span of 10 bases. CDR3 sequence: CSVADREQFF. The CDR3 DNA sequence: TGCAGCGTCGCAGACAGGGAGCAGTTCTTC.

In this sample, this clonotype turned up many times. This sequence joins TRBV12-3 or TRBV12-4 and TRBJ2-1, with 10 bases fitting TRBD2. V was clipped by 8 bases and J by 5 bases; unmatched bases: 3. CDR3 size: 13 residues. The CDR3 is CASASGRNNEQFF. The CDR3 DNA follows: TGTGCCAGCGCTAGCGGGAGAAACAATGAGCAGTTCTTC.

This clonotype was seen a handful of times. The chain combines TRBV27 with TRBJ2-3, with unresolved D. V dropped 4 bases and J dropped 0 bases, with 8 bases sitting between them. In germline, CDR1 is MNHEY, CDR2 SMNVEV (reference sequence). The CDR3 totals 14 residues. CDR3: CASSSYLSTDTQYF. The DNA of the CDR3 is TGTGCCAGCAGTTCGTACCTTAGCACAGATACGCAGTATTTT.

The CDR3: CSARPGGNTNYGYTF. In DNA form, the CDR3 reads TGCAGTGCTCGGCCGGGGGGCAACACTAACTATGGCTACACCTTC. This rearrangement joins TRBV20-1 to TRBJ1-2, with a weak D call TRBD1 (6 bases). The V end lost 5 bases, the J end lost 0 bases, and 16 bases lay between the germline ends. The CDR3 consists of 15 residues. Per germline, CDR1 DFQATT and CDR2 SNEGSKA (reference sequence).

J is TRBJ2-2 and V is TRBV2; a weak D match, TRBD1 (6 bases). Looked up from germline, CDR1 is SNHLY and CDR2 is FYNNEI. This CDR3 contains 15 residues. The ends were cut back, 2 bases at V and 5 bases at J, with 12 bases in the middle. CDR3 nucleotide sequence: TGTGCCAGCAGTGAATTCCGAGACAGGACCGGGGAGCTGTTTTTT. It specifies CASSEFRDRTGELFF.

This clonotype showed up just a few times. V is TRBV5-5 and J is TRBJ1-1, with unresolved D. V was trimmed by 0 bases and J by 0 bases, leaving 6 bases between them. This CDR3 contains 14 residues. CDR1 is SGHKS, CDR2 YYEKEE, per germline (reference sequence). The CDR3 nucleotides are TGTGCCAGCAGCTTGGTGGAGTTGAACACTGAAGCTTTCTTT. This sequence encodes CASSLVELNTEAFF.

Only a few counts were recorded for this clonotype. This chain links TRBV10-3 with TRBJ2-7; D is unresolved. The CDR3 is 13 amino acids. Trimming took off 2 bases at V and 7 bases at J, with 12 bases between the two ends. Germline-derived CDR1 and CDR2 are ENHRY and SYGVKD. CDR3 bases: TGTGCCATCAGTGAGCTCGGCTATGGTGAGCAGTACGTC. This codes for CAISELGYGEQYV.

This clonotype was counted between two and nine times. The rearrangement joins TRBV5-1 to TRBJ2-7, with D possibly being TRBD2 (8 bases). The V gene's germline CDR1 is SGHRS and CDR2 YFSETQ. There are 16 residues in the CDR3. V was cut by 5 bases and J by 0 bases, with 18 bases left in between. This chain's CDR3 is CASSSGGTVYSYEQYF. The CDR3 bases are TGCGCCAGCAGTTCGGGAGGGACAGTCTACTCCTACGAGCAGTACTTC.

The J gene is TRBJ1-3, the V gene TRBV12-3 or TRBV12-4; TRBD1 might be the D (6 bases). The CDR3 is 14 amino acids. Trimming removed 7 bases from V and 6 bases from J, with 16 bases in between. CDR3 DNA sequence: TGTGCCAGCACCCGGACAGAAGGAGAAAACACCATATATTTT. The encoded protein is CASTRTEGENTIYF.

This clonotype occurred a few times. This chain connects TRBV6-4 to TRBJ2-6; a weak D match, TRBD1 (5 bases). Trimming stripped 8 bases from V and 0 bases from J, with 11 bases between. The CDR3 loop spans 15 amino acids. Germline CDR1 and CDR2: MRHNA and SNTAGT. The CDR3 region has the DNA TGTGCCAGCGGTCACAGGTCCTCTGGGGCCAACGTCCTGACTTTC. Translated, it gives CASGHRSSGANVLTF.

The sample holds many counts of this clonotype. The chain carries TRBV11-2 and TRBJ2-1; no clear D gene. CDR1 and CDR2 (germline): SGHAT, FQNNGV. CDR3 length equals 15 residues. Trimming cost V 5 bases and J 3 bases, with 14 bases left between them. CDR3 loop: CASSPRSTYYNEQFF. As DNA, the CDR3 is TGTGCCAGCAGCCCGCGCAGCACTTACTACAATGAGCAGTTCTTC.

This clonotype occurred a few times. The chain couples TRBV30 to TRBJ2-3; TRBD2 is a possible D gene (5 bases). This CDR3 region has 13 residues. Deletions cut 4 bases from V and 4 bases from J, with 12 bases between. The germline CDR1 and CDR2 sequences are GTSNPN and SVGIG (reference sequence). The CDR3 is CAWNPPGSDTQYF. DNA of the CDR3: TGTGCCTGGAACCCTCCGGGATCAGATACGCAGTATTTT. The entire variable domain, with the rest obtained from reference TRBV30 and TRBJ2-3, is as follows: SQTIHQWPATLVQPVGSPLSLECTVEGTSNPNLYWYRQAAGRGLQLLFYSVGIGQISSEVPQNLSASRPQDRQFILSSKKLLLSDSGFYLCAWNPPGSDTQYFGPGTRLTVL.

The gene calls are TRBV6-6 and TRBJ2-3; possibly TRBD1 for D (5 bases). The CDR3 has 16 residues. CDR1 and CDR2 (germline): MNHNY, SVGAGI (reference sequence). Trimming took 5 bases from V and 6 from J, leaving 21 bases between them. The CDR3 sequence is CASSPLRDLGPDTQYF. As DNA, the CDR3 is TGTGCCAGCAGTCCCCTCAGGGATCTCGGTCCGGATACGCAGTATTTT.

This clonotype appeared many times. This chain links TRBV5-1 with TRBJ1-4; D is possibly TRBD1 (5 bases). Between the trimmed V and J ends, which lost 3 bases and 4 bases, there was a span of 10 bases. The CDR3 runs 14 residues. From germline, CDR1 is SGHRS and CDR2 YFSETQ. CDR3 sequence (DNA): TGCGCCAGCAGCTCGGGGACGGTTAATGAAAAACTGTTTTTT. Protein product: CASSSGTVNEKLFF. The whole variable domain, remainder taken from reference TRBV5-1 and TRBJ1-4, is KAGVTQTPRYLIKTRGQQVTLSCSPISGHRSVSWYQQTPGQGLQFLFEYFSETQRNKGNFPGRFSGRQFSNSRSEMNVSTLELGDSALYLCASSSGTVNEKLFFGSGTQLSVL.

This clonotype has just a few counts. The chain uses TRBV20-1 and TRBJ1-4; a weak D match, TRBD1 (6 bases). V was clipped by 0 bases and J by 5 bases, with 16 bases between them. The germline V gene has CDR1 DFQATT and CDR2 SNEGSKA (reference sequence). The length of the CDR3 is 16 residues. CDR3 protein: CSARDLGGGLNEKLFF. CDR3 DNA sequence: TGCAGTGCTAGAGATCTCGGAGGGGGGCTCAATGAAAAACTGTTTTTT.

V usage is TRBV20-1 and J usage is TRBJ2-3; 7 bases fit TRBD2. This CDR3 has 15 amino acids. V was clipped by 2 bases and J by 2 bases; unmatched bases: 7. Germline V lookup: CDR1 DFQATT, CDR2 SNEGSKA (reference sequence). The CDR3 DNA reads as TGCAGTGCTAGAACCGGGAGCGGGGTCACAGATACGCAGTATTTT. Protein product: CSARTGSGVTDTQYF.

This clonotype was seen ten or more times. This chain links TRBV29-1 with TRBJ2-3; 10 nucleotides agree with TRBD1. Germline lookup yields CDR1 SQVTM and CDR2 ANQGSEA. Trimming took 0 bases from V and 3 from J; bases not matched to a gene: 12. The CDR3 has 18 residues. CDR3 region: CSVEDWTGGPRGTDTQYF. CDR3 DNA sequence: TGCAGCGTTGAAGATTGGACAGGGGGGCCAAGAGGAACAGATACGCAGTATTTT.

This clonotype turned up a few times. The rearrangement joins TRBV12-3 or TRBV12-4 to TRBJ1-5; 11 nucleotides line up with TRBD1. The trim removed 2 bases at V and 4 bases at J, leaving 4 bases unmatched. The CDR3 is 16 amino acids. Here the CDR3 reads CASSLWDRGRNQPQHF. The DNA of the CDR3 is TGTGCCAGCAGTTTATGGGACAGGGGGAGGAATCAGCCCCAGCATTTT.

This clonotype was observed many times. The chain is built from TRBV12-3 or TRBV12-4 and TRBJ2-2; TRBD2 matches 13 bases. V trimming: 0 bases; J trimming: 3 bases; junction bases outside the gene matches: 4. The CDR3 has 18 residues. DNA for the CDR3: TGTGCCAGCAGTTTAGCGAAGGGACTAGCGGGACACACCGGGGAGCTGTTTTTT. Encoded protein: CASSLAKGLAGHTGELFF.

This clonotype showed up just a few times. The chain is built from TRBV24-1 and TRBJ2-2; a possible D gene is TRBD2 (5 bases). Germline V gives CDR1 KGHDR, CDR2 SFDVKD. The CDR3 runs 17 residues. V shed 3 bases and J shed 8 bases, with 21 bases lying between them. The CDR3 DNA reads TGTGCCACCAGTGATACACCCCGGACCACTCCGGGGGGGGAGCTGTTTTTT. Protein product: CATSDTPRTTPGGELFF.

This clonotype was recorded many times. The DNA of the CDR3 is TGCAGTGCCCTAGCGAGACAGGGCTTAAACACTGAAGCTTTCTTT. Its protein product is CSALARQGLNTEAFF. J is TRBJ1-1 and V is TRBV20-1; 7 bases align to TRBD1. CDR3 length: 15 residues. Germline V gene data show CDR1 as DFQATT and CDR2 as SNEGSKA (reference sequence). V trimming: 6 bases; J trimming: 2 bases; junction bases outside the gene matches: 12.

The CDR3 loop reads CASSPVMSQETQYF. CDR3 DNA: TGTGCCAGCAGTCCTGTGATGAGTCAGGAGACCCAGTACTTC. J is TRBJ2-5 and V is TRBV12-3 or TRBV12-4; D unresolved. V was shortened by 5 bases and J by 5 bases, with 15 bases between the two germline ends. This CDR3 spans 14 amino acids.

The chain combines TRBV29-1 with TRBJ1-2; a weak D match, TRBD1 (5 bases). Germline V lookup: CDR1 SQVTM, CDR2 ANQGSEA. The CDR3 extends over 12 amino acids. The ends were cut back, 4 bases at V and 4 bases at J, with 10 bases in the middle. The CDR3 bases are TGCAGCGTTGTGGGGCAGGGCTATGGCTACACCTTC. Translated: CSVVGQGYGYTF.

The chain carries TRBV12-3 or TRBV12-4 and TRBJ2-1; TRBD2 is a possible D gene (6 bases). The germline V and J ends were trimmed by 8 bases and 13 bases, with 18 bases remaining between them. This CDR3 contains 12 residues. CDR3 DNA sequence: TGTGCCAGCGAAGCCTCGCGGGAACCTCAGTTCTTC. Translated, it gives CASEASREPQFF.

This chain uses TRBV12-3 or TRBV12-4 with TRBJ2-1, with 8 bases lining up with TRBD1. This CDR3 is 15 amino acids long. Trimming took 7 bases from V and 2 from J; bases not matched to a gene: 7. The CDR3 sequence is CASIPRDRTYNEQFF. CDR3 DNA sequence: TGTGCCAGCATTCCCCGGGACAGGACCTACAATGAGCAGTTCTTC.

This clonotype was picked up a small number of times. This rearrangement joins TRBV5-1 to TRBJ2-1, with D possibly being TRBD1 or TRBD2 (6 bases each). The germline V and J ends were trimmed by 4 bases and 1 base, with 15 bases remaining between them. CDR3 length: 16 amino acids. The germline V gene encodes CDR1 SGHRS and CDR2 YFSETQ. CDR3 sequence (DNA): TGCGCCAGCAGCCGGGGGCCGCGGGAATCCTACAATGAGCAGTTCTTC. Translation gives CASSRGPRESYNEQFF.

This clonotype was detected many times. The gene calls are TRBV5-1 and TRBJ2-6; tentatively, D is TRBD1 (6 bases). CDR1 SGHRS and CDR2 YFSETQ come from the germline V gene. Trimming shortened V by 8 bases and J by 3 bases, and 21 bases separated the two germline ends. This CDR3 is built from 17 residues. In DNA, the CDR3 is TGCGCCAGGGGAGTCAGGGGTCTCTTTGATGGGGCCAACGTCCTGACTTTC. It is translated as CARGVRGLFDGANVLTF. The full variable domain, completed using reference TRBV5-1 and TRBJ2-6, is KAGVTQTPRYLIKTRGQQVTLSCSPISGHRSVSWYQQTPGQGLQFLFEYFSETQRNKGNFPGRFSGRQFSNSRSEMNVSTLELGDSALYLCARGVRGLFDGANVLTFGAGSRLTVL.

Many counts were recorded for this clonotype. The V and J genes are TRBV12-3 or TRBV12-4 and TRBJ2-5, with D possibly matching TRBD2 (5 bases). This CDR3 has 14 amino acids. Deletions cut 5 bases from V and 0 bases from J, with 10 bases between. The CDR3 loop reads CASSEGPYQETQYF. CDR3 coding DNA: TGTGCCAGCAGTGAGGGTCCGTACCAAGAGACCCAGTACTTC.